One sample yielded the 20 T cell receptor beta chains listed below, sequenced in a study of neurological immune-mediated disorders. TCRdb re-derived calls from the 5' RACE reads in MiXCR, one entry per CDR3 protein. Altogether 55,000 to 75,000 distinct CDR3 sequences are present, around 2.3% being singletons, with the ten largest covering less than 3.5%. Specimen: PBMCs. The receptor set was obtained from a man aged 45-65 years with multiple sclerosis.

This clonotype has a count of ten or more. The chain has TRBV25-1 and TRBJ2-5, with unresolved D. V was shortened by 1 base and J by 4 bases, with 10 bases between the two germline ends. The V gene's germline CDR1 is MGHDK and CDR2 SYGVNS. The CDR3 runs 14 residues. This chain's CDR3 is CASSESLDPETQYF. As DNA, the CDR3 is TGTGCCAGCAGTGAATCGTTAGACCCAGAGACCCAGTACTTC.

This clonotype has ten or more counts. The chain carries TRBV10-1 and TRBJ2-7, with 11 bases fitting TRBD1. The CDR3 extends over 14 amino acids. Trimming at V came to 0 bases and at J to 12 bases, leaving 7 bases not matched to a gene. Looked up from germline, CDR1 is WNHNN and CDR2 is SYGVQD (reference sequence). CDR3 residues: CASSESGTGGGRYF. The DNA for the CDR3 is TGCGCCAGCAGTGAGTCGGGGACAGGGGGAGGTCGGTACTTC.

The sample holds many counts of this clonotype. The chain employs TRBV6-5 and TRBJ1-5, with 8 bases that match TRBD1. The trim removed 6 bases at V and 4 bases at J, leaving 8 bases unmatched. CDR3 length: 15 residues. Germline loops: CDR1 MNHEY, CDR2 SVGAGI. Written as DNA, the CDR3 is TGTGCCAGCAGATCGACTACAGGGGGAAATCAGCCCCAGCATTTT. As protein: CASRSTTGGNQPQHF.

This clonotype was detected many times. This chain links TRBV20-1 with TRBJ2-5; D unclear. CDR3 length equals 15 residues. Trimming removed 5 bases at V and 3 bases at J, with 19 bases between. Germline V CDR1 and CDR2: DFQATT, SNEGSKA (reference sequence). In nucleotides, the CDR3 is TGCAGTGCTCCTCTTTCTAGAGTTGGTAAAGAGACCCAGTACTTC. Amino acid sequence: CSAPLSRVGKETQYF.

This clonotype has a count of ten or more. The chain is built from TRBV30 and TRBJ1-2; D is possibly TRBD1 (6 bases). This CDR3 has 12 amino acids. The V gene's germline CDR1 is GTSNPN and CDR2 SVGIG (reference sequence). Trimming cost V 3 bases and J 4 bases, with 9 bases left between them. The CDR3 coding sequence is TGTGCCTGGAGCGAACAGGGCTATGGCTACACCTTC. The encoded protein is CAWSEQGYGYTF.

The table lists this clonotype with many counts. Relative to the germline gene, one junction end is altered; a read error may explain this. The chain recombines TRBV5-6 with TRBJ2-3; D gene uncertain. Germline V gene data show CDR1 as SGHDT and CDR2 as YYEEEE. CDR3 size: 12 residues. In nucleotides, the CDR3 is TGTGCCAGCAGCTTGGTCGCCCGTACGGAGTATTTT. As protein: CASSLVARTEYF.

In its sample, this clonotype was seen many times. This rearrangement joins TRBV12-3 or TRBV12-4 to TRBJ1-5; 7 bases agree with TRBD1. The CDR3 is 18 amino acids. Trimming removed 0 bases from V and 2 bases from J; junction bases left unmatched: 10. CDR3 amino acids: CASSLARTGLIGNQPQHF. The CDR3 bases are TGTGCCAGCAGTTTAGCTAGGACAGGACTAATAGGCAATCAGCCCCAGCATTTT.

In its sample, this clonotype was seen many times. This chain links TRBV3-1 with TRBJ1-6; D unclear. Germline CDR1 LGHDT, CDR2 YNNKEL (reference sequence). V lost 0 bases, J lost 6 bases, and 15 bases lay in between. The CDR3 is 17 residues long. The chain's CDR3 is CASSQDLPGRFNSPLHF. The CDR3 bases are TGTGCCAGCAGCCAAGACCTGCCCGGACGGTTTAATTCACCCCTCCACTTT.

There are a few counts of this clonotype. V gene TRBV5-8 combines with J gene TRBJ2-7; TRBD2 is a possible D gene (5 bases). CDR1 SGHTS and CDR2 YDEGEE come from the germline V gene. V lost 4 bases to trimming and J lost 0 bases, with 17 bases between them. CDR3 length: 16 residues. In DNA, the CDR3 is TGTGCCAGCAGCCCGCGGGTGGGCCGTTTCTCCTACGAGCAGTACTTC. Translation: CASSPRVGRFSYEQYF.

This clonotype was seen repeatedly, ten times or more. This rearrangement joins TRBV20-1 to TRBJ2-7; D could derive from TRBD1 or TRBD2 (5 bases each). The CDR3 sequence is 13 residues long. V shed 4 bases and J shed 3 bases, with 13 bases lying between them. Per the germline V gene, CDR1 is DFQATT and CDR2 is SNEGSKA (reference sequence). CDR3 loop: CSANHGTVYEQYF. CDR3 sequence (DNA): TGCAGTGCTAACCACGGGACGGTCTACGAGCAGTACTTC.

This clonotype was found many times. The chain couples TRBV25-1 to TRBJ2-7; D gene ambiguous. Per the germline V gene, CDR1 is MGHDK and CDR2 is SYGVNS. This CDR3 is 12 amino acids long. V shed 10 bases and J shed 2 bases, with 12 bases lying between them. CDR3 sequence reads: CATMPNAYEQYF. In nucleotides, the CDR3 is TGTGCCACCATGCCAAACGCCTACGAGCAGTACTTC.

This clonotype was seen repeatedly, ten times or more. The chain couples TRBV29-1 to TRBJ1-2; no firm D call. V was pared by 8 bases and J by 0 bases, with 13 bases between. The germline gives CDR1 SQVTM, CDR2 ANQGSEA. The CDR3 is 13 residues long. The CDR3 protein is CSFAGQANYGYTF. CDR3 in DNA: TGCAGCTTCGCCGGTCAGGCTAACTATGGCTACACCTTC. Looking up the rest from reference TRBV29-1 and TRBJ1-2 gives the full variable domain: SAVISQKPSRDICQRGTSLTIQCQVDSQVTMMFWYRQQPGQSLTLIATANQGSEATYESGFVIDKFPISRPNLTFSTLTVSNMSPEDSSIYLCSFAGQANYGYTFGSGTRLTVV.

This clonotype showed up many times. The rearrangement uses TRBV7-8 and TRBJ2-7; D may be TRBD1 or TRBD2 (5 bases each). With 0 bases removed from V and 6 bases from J, the gap between germline ends came to 9 bases. The germline V gene has CDR1 SGHVS and CDR2 FQNEAQ. The CDR3 consists of 13 residues. As DNA, the CDR3 is TGTGCCAGCAGCTTAGCCCAGGGACGCGAGCAGTACTTC. Its protein product is CASSLAQGREQYF.

This clonotype showed up many times. The J gene is TRBJ1-5, the V gene TRBV20-1; D possibly corresponds to TRBD1 (5 bases). Per the germline V gene, CDR1 is DFQATT and CDR2 is SNEGSKA (reference sequence). The length of the CDR3 is 13 residues. Trimming removed 6 bases at V and 3 bases at J, with 12 bases between. DNA for the CDR3: TGCAGTGCCAAGGCAGGGTCCAATCAGCCCCAGCATTTT. Its protein product is CSAKAGSNQPQHF.

This clonotype appeared many times. This sequence joins TRBV6-2 or TRBV6-3 and TRBJ1-5, with D possibly TRBD1 on 6 matching bases. Germline V gene data show CDR1 as MNHEY and CDR2 as SVGEGT. The CDR3 has 15 amino acids. V was shortened by 7 bases and J by 0 bases, with 13 bases between the two germline ends. CDR3 bases: TGTGCCAGCAATCGGACAGAAAATAGCAATCAGCCCCAGCATTTT. This codes for CASNRTENSNQPQHF.

This clonotype was seen ten or more times. The rearrangement uses TRBV7-2 and TRBJ2-1; D gene uncertain. V shed 3 bases and J shed 0 bases, with 12 bases lying between them. Germline V CDR1 and CDR2: SGHTA, FQGNSA. CDR3 length: 16 amino acids. The CDR3 loop is CASSFVTGSSYNEQFF. CDR3 nucleotide sequence: TGTGCCAGCAGCTTTGTCACCGGTAGCTCCTACAATGAGCAGTTCTTC.

The sample holds many counts of this clonotype. The chain recombines TRBV9 with TRBJ1-4, with D perhaps TRBD1 (5 bases). Germline V gene data show CDR1 as SGDLS and CDR2 as YYNGEE. The germline V and J ends were trimmed by 7 bases and 5 bases, with 15 bases remaining between them. CDR3 length: 14 amino acids. The CDR3 spells CASSRDSGNEKLFF. CDR3 DNA: TGTGCCAGCTCCCGGGACTCCGGGAATGAAAAACTGTTTTTT.

The table lists this clonotype with many counts. The chain carries TRBV5-1 and TRBJ2-1; maybe TRBD2 (5 bases). CDR1 is SGHRS, CDR2 YFSETQ, per germline. Between the trimmed V and J ends, which lost 4 bases and 0 bases, there was a span of 11 bases. This CDR3 has 15 amino acids. The CDR3 DNA follows: TGCGCCAGCAGCCCGACGGGGAGCTCCTACAATGAGCAGTTCTTC. Protein product: CASSPTGSSYNEQFF.

This clonotype has at least ten counts. CDR3 protein: CASSQGHTGELFF. The CDR3 coding sequence is TGTGCCAGCAGCCAGGGCCACACCGGGGAGCTGTTTTTT. The V gene is TRBV3-1, the J gene TRBJ2-2; D remains ambiguous. Germline CDR1 reads LGHDT; CDR2 reads YNNKEL (reference sequence). Trimming removed 3 bases from V and 3 bases from J, with 5 bases in between. The CDR3 extends over 13 amino acids.

This clonotype was seen ten or more times. CDR3 protein: CASSLGTSGTDTQYF. CDR3 in DNA: TGTGCCAGCAGCCTCGGGACCTCCGGGACAGATACGCAGTATTTT. The V and J genes are TRBV6-2 or TRBV6-3 and TRBJ2-3; D may correspond to TRBD1 or TRBD2 (5 bases each). The V gene's germline CDR1 is MNHEY and CDR2 SVGEGT. V lost 6 bases, J lost 3 bases, and 16 bases lay in between. The CDR3 contains 15 residues.